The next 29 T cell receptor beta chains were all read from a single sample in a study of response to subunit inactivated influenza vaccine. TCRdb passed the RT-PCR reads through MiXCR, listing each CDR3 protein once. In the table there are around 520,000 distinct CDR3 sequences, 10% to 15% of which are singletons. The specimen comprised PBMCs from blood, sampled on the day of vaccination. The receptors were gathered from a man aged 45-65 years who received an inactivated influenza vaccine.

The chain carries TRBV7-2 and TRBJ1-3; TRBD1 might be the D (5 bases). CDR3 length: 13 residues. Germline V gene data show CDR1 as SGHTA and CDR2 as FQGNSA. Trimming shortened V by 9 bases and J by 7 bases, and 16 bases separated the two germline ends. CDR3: CARSLGQTNTIYF. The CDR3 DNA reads TGTGCCAGAAGCCTCGGACAAACCAACACCATATATTTT.

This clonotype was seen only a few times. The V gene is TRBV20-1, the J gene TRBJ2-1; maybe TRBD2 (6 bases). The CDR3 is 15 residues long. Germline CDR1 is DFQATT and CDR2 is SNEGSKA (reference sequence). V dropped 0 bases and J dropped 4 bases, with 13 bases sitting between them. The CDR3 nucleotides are TGCAGTGCTAGAGATCTGACGGGGGTTTACAATGAGCAGTTCTTC. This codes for CSARDLTGVYNEQFF.

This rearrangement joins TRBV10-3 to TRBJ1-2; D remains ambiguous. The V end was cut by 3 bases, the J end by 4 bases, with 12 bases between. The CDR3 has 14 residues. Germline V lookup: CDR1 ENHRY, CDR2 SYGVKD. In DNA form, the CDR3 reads TGTGCCATCAGTGAAGGGCAGGAGTTCTATGGCTACACCTTC. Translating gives CAISEGQEFYGYTF.

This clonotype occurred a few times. The CDR3 nucleotides read TGTGCCAGCAGCTTGGTCCAGATAGTAACCGGGGAGCTGTTTTTT. Translation: CASSLVQIVTGELFF. The genes are TRBV5-4 and TRBJ2-2; D is unresolved. CDR3 length: 15 residues. The germline V gene has CDR1 SGHNT and CDR2 YYREEE (reference sequence). Trimming removed 0 bases from V and 5 bases from J, with 11 bases in between.

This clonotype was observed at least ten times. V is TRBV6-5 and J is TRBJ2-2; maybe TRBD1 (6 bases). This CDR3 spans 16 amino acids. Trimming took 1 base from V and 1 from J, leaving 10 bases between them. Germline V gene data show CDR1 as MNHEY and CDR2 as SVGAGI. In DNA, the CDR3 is TGTGCCAGCAGTTACTTACAGGGAATGAACACCGGGGAGCTGTTTTTT. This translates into CASSYLQGMNTGELFF.

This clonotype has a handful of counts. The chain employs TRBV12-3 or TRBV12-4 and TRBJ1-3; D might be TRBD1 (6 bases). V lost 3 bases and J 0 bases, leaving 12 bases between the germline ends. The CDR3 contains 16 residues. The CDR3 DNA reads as TGTGCCAGCAGTTTCGACAGGCTGAGCTCTGGAAACACCATATATTTT. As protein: CASSFDRLSSGNTIYF.

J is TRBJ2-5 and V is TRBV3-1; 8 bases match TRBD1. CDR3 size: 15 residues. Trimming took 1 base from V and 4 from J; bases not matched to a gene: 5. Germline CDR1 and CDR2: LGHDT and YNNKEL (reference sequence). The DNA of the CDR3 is TGTGCCAGCAGCCAAGCCCCAGGGGGCGCAGAGACCCAGTACTTC. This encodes CASSQAPGGAETQYF.

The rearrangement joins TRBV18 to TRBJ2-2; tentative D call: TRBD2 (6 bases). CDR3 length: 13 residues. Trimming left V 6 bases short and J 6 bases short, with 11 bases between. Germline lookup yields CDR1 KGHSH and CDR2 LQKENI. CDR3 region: CASSPRDAGELFF. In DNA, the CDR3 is TGTGCCAGCTCCCCGCGGGACGCCGGGGAGCTGTTTTTT.

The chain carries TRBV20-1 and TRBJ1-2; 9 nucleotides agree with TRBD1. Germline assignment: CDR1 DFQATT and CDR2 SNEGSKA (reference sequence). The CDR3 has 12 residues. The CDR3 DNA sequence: TGCATTCCCACAGGGGGCGTCTATGGCTACACCTTC. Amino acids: CIPTGGVYGYTF.

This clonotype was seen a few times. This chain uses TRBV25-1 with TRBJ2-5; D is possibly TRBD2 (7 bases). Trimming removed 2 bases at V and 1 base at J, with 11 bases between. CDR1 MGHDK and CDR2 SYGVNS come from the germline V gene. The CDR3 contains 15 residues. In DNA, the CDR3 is TGTGCCAGCAGTGAACTCGCGGGGGCCCAAGAGACCCAGTACTTC. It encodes CASSELAGAQETQYF.

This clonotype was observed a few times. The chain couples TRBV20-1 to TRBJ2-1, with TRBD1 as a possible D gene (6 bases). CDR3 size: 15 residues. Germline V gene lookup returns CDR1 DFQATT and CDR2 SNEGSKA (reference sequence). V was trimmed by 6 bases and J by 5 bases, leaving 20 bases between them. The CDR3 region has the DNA TGCAGTGCAGAACCCAGTAGGGGGATGGACAATGAGCAGTTCTTC. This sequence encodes CSAEPSRGMDNEQFF.

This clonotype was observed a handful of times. This chain's CDR3 is CASSILTGGEFEQYF. CDR3 nucleotides: TGTGCCAGTAGTATATTGACAGGGGGCGAATTCGAGCAGTACTTC. The chain uses TRBV19 and TRBJ2-7; 10 nucleotides match TRBD1. The V gene end was trimmed by 2 bases and the J gene end by 6 bases; junction bases not matched to a gene: 7. Germline loops: CDR1 LNHDA, CDR2 SQIVND (reference sequence). The CDR3 loop spans 15 amino acids.

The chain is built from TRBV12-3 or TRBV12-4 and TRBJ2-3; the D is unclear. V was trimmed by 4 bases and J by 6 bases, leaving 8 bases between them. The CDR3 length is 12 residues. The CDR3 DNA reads TGTGCCAGCAGTTACGACTCCGATACGCAGTATTTT. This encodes CASSYDSDTQYF.

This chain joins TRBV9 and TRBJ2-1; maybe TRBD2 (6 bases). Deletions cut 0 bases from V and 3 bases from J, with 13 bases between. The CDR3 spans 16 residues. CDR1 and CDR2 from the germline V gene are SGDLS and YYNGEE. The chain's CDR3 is CASSVGRVADYNEQFF. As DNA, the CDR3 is TGTGCCAGCAGCGTAGGCCGCGTAGCGGACTACAATGAGCAGTTCTTC.

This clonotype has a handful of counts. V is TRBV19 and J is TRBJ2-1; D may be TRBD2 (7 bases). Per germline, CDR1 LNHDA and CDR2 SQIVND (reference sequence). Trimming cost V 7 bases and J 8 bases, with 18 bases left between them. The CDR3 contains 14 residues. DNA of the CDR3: TGTGCCAGTAAGGGGGAGGGCGTGTTCCATGAGCAGTTCTTC. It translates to CASKGEGVFHEQFF. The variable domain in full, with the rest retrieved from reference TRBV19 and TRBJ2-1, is DGGITQSPKYLFRKEGQNVTLSCEQNLNHDAMYWYRQDPGQGLRLIYYSQIVNDFQKGDIAEGYSVSREKKESFPLTVTSAQKNPTAFYLCASKGEGVFHEQFFGPGTRLTVL.

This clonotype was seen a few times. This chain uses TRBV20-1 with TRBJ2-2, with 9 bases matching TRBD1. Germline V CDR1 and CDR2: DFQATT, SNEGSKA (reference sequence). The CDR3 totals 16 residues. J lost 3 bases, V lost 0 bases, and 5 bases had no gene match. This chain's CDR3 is CSARDLGQGDTGELFF. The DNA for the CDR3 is TGCAGTGCTAGAGATCTGGGACAGGGAGACACCGGGGAGCTGTTTTTT.

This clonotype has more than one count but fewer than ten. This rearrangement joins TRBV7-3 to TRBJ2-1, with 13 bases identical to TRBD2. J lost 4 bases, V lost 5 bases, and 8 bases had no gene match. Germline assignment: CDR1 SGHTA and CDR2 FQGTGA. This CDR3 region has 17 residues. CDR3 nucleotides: TGTGCCAGCAGCGGGACTAGCGGGACAACAGCGTACAATGAGCAGTTCTTC. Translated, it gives CASSGTSGTTAYNEQFF. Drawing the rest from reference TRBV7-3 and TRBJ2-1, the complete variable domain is GAGVSQTPSNKVTEKGKYVELRCDPISGHTALYWYRQSLGQGPEFLIYFQGTGAADDSGLPNDRFFAVRPEGSVSTLKIQRTERGDSAVYLCASSGTSGTTAYNEQFFGPGTRLTVL.

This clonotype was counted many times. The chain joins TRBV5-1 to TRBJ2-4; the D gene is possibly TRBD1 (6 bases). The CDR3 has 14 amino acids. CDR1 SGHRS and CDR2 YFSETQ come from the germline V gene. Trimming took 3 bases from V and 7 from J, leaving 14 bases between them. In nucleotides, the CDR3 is TGCGCCAGCAGCTCCGGACAGTCGAACAACATTCAGTACTTC. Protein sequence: CASSSGQSNNIQYF.

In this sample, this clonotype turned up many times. The DNA of the CDR3 is TGTGCCAGCAGTGCCCAACTAGGCTACGAGCAGTACTTC. This encodes CASSAQLGYEQYF. The rearrangement joins TRBV27 to TRBJ2-7; D may be TRBD2 (5 bases). The CDR3 loop spans 13 amino acids. From germline, CDR1 is MNHEY and CDR2 SMNVEV (reference sequence). Trimming cost V 5 bases and J 3 bases, with 11 bases left between them.

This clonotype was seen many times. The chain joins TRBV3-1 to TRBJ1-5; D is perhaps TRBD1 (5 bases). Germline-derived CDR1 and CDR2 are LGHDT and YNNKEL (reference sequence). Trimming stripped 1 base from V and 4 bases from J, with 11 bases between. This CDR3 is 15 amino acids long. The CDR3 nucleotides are TGTGCCAGCAGCCAAGGCGGGACGGTTAATCAGCCCCAGCATTTT. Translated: CASSQGGTVNQPQHF.

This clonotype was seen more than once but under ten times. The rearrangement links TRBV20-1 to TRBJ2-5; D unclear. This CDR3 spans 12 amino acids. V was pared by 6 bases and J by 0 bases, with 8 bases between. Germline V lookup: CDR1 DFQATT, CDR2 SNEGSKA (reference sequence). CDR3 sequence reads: CSAHRYQETQYF. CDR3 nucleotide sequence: TGCAGTGCCCACAGATACCAAGAGACCCAGTACTTC.

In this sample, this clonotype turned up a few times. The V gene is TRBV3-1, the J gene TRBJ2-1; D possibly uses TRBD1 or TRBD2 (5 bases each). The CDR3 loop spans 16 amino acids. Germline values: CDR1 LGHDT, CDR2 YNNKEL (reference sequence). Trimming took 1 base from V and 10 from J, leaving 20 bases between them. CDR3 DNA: TGTGCCAGCAGCCAAGTGGGGCTAGCCCGTGGGGAAGAGCAGTTCTTC. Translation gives CASSQVGLARGEEQFF.

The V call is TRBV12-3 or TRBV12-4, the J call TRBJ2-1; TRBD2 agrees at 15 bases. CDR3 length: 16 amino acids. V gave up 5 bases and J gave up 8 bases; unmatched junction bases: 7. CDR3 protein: CASSRGLAGGRDEQFF. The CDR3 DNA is TGTGCCAGCAGTAGAGGACTAGCGGGAGGGCGGGATGAGCAGTTCTTC.

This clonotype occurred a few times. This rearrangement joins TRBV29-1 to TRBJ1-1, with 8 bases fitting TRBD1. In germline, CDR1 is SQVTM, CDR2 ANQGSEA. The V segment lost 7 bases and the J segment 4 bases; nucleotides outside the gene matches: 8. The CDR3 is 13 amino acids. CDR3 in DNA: TGCAGCGGTACCACAGGGGGGACCACTGAAGCTTTCTTT. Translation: CSGTTGGTTEAFF. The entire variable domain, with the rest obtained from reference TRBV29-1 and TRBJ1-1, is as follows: SAVISQKPSRDICQRGTSLTIQCQVDSQVTMMFWYRQQPGQSLTLIATANQGSEATYESGFVIDKFPISRPNLTFSTLTVSNMSPEDSSIYLCSGTTGGTTEAFFGQGTRLTVV.

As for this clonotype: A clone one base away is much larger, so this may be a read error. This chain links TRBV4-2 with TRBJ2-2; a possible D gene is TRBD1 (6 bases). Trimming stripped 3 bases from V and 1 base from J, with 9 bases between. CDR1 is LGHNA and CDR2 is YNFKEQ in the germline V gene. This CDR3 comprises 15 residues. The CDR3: CASSQVQGNTGELFF. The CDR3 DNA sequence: TGTGCCAGCAGCCAGGTACAGGGGAACACCGGGGAGCTGTTTTTT.

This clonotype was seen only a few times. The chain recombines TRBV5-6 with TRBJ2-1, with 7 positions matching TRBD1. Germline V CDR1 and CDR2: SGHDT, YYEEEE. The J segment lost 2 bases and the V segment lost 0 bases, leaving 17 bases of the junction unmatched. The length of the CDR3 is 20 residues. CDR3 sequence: CASSLGLARDSDFTYNEQFF. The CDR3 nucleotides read TGTGCCAGCAGCTTGGGGTTGGCTCGGGACAGTGATTTTACCTACAATGAGCAGTTCTTC. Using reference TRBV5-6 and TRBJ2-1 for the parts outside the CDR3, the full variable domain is DAGVTQSPTHLIKTRGQQVTLRCSPKSGHDTVSWYQQALGQGPQFIFQYYEEEERQRGNFPDRFSGHQFPNYSSELNVNALLLGDSALYLCASSLGLARDSDFTYNEQFFGPGTRLTVL.

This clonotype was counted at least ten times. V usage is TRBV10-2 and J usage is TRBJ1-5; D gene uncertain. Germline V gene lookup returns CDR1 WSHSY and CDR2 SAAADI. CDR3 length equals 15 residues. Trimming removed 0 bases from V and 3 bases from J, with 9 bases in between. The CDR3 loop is CASSESGTANQPQHF. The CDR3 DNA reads TGCGCCAGCAGTGAGTCGGGCACCGCCAATCAGCCCCAGCATTTT.

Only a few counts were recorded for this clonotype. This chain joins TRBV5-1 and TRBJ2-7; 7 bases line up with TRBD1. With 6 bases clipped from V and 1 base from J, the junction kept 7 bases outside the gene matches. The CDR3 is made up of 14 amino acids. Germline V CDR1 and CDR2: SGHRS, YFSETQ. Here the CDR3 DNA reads TGCGCCAGCACCCTAGGGGACAGATCCTACGAGCAGTACTTC. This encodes CASTLGDRSYEQYF.

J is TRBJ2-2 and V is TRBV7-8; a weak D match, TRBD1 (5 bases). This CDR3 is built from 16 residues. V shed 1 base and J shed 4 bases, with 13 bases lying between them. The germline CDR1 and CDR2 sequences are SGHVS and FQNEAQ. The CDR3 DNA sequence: TGTGCCAGCAGCTTAGGGCTCAGAAGGGGCACCGGGGAGCTGTTTTTT. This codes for CASSLGLRRGTGELFF.